This entry lists 5 T cell receptor beta chains sequenced from one sample in a study of T-cell memory formation after mild COVID-19. TCRdb reanalysed the 5' RACE reads using MiXCR and keeps one entry per CDR3 protein. The data contain approximately 210,000 distinct CDR3 sequences, around 20% of them singletons. Sequenced: PBMCs or a T cell subset sorted from them (not recorded which). Every receptor here comes from an adult woman who had mild COVID-19 (a few samples of this study predate the infection). Cell type and time point are not known.

This clonotype was observed at least ten times. V usage is TRBV12-3 or TRBV12-4 and J usage is TRBJ1-2; the D gene is possibly TRBD1 (6 bases). The V end was cut by 2 bases, the J end by 6 bases, with 13 bases between. The CDR3 has 14 residues. The CDR3: CASSLRLDSHGYTF. The CDR3 DNA follows: TGTGCCAGCAGTTTAAGGCTGGACAGTCATGGCTACACCTTC.

The chain is built from TRBV5-6 and TRBJ2-7, with D perhaps assigned TRBD1 or TRBD2 (5 bases each). The V end was cut by 1 base, the J end by 3 bases, with 14 bases between. Per germline, CDR1 SGHDT and CDR2 YYEEEE. This CDR3 is 15 amino acids long. CDR3 protein: CASSLMGVRNYEQYF. The DNA of the CDR3 is TGTGCCAGCAGCTTGATGGGGGTTAGGAACTACGAGCAGTACTTC. The whole variable domain, filled in from reference TRBV5-6 and TRBJ2-7, reads DAGVTQSPTHLIKTRGQQVTLRCSPKSGHDTVSWYQQALGQGPQFIFQYYEEEERQRGNFPDRFSGHQFPNYSSELNVNALLLGDSALYLCASSLMGVRNYEQYFGPGTRLTVT.

The chain carries TRBV5-1 and TRBJ2-2, with D unresolved. With 0 bases removed from V and 4 bases from J, the gap between germline ends came to 10 bases. Looked up from germline, CDR1 is SGHRS and CDR2 is YFSETQ. There are 15 residues in the CDR3. DNA of the CDR3: TGCGCCAGCAGCTTGGGGCCAGGTTTCACCGGGGAGCTGTTTTTT. Its translation: CASSLGPGFTGELFF.

This clonotype was seen only a few times. The V gene is TRBV12-3 or TRBV12-4, the J gene TRBJ2-6, with 9 bases aligning to TRBD1. The CDR3 is 17 residues long. The junction had 10 bases not matched to a gene; V was cut back by 10 bases and J by 0 bases. CDR3 in amino acids: CATPRDRVFSGANVLTF. The CDR3 DNA sequence: TGTGCCACTCCCCGGGACAGGGTTTTCTCTGGGGCCAACGTCCTGACTTTC.

This clonotype was counted only a few times. The chain employs TRBV4-1 and TRBJ2-5; tentative D call: TRBD1 (6 bases). The CDR3 sequence is 15 residues long. Germline V gene lookup returns CDR1 MGHRA and CDR2 YSYEKL. The V gene lost 4 bases and the J gene lost 5 bases, with 17 bases spanning the gap. CDR3 amino acids: CASSLRSGAGETQYF. The DNA for the CDR3 is TGCGCCAGCAGCCTTAGATCAGGGGCTGGGGAGACCCAGTACTTC.